This passage covers 32 T cell receptor beta chains from one sample sequenced in a study of identical twins. TCRdb ran MiXCR on the 5' RACE reads and lists one entry per CDR3 protein. The sample has some 440,000 distinct CDR3 sequences; less than 25% are singletons. These data also formed part of another study, on T cells expressing NK-cell markers.

The source material was CD4+ T cells sorted from blood. These receptors came from a woman between 18 and 29 years old in good health.

This clonotype showed up just a few times. The chain recombines TRBV7-3 with TRBJ2-1; unclear D gene. The germline CDR1 and CDR2 sequences are SGHTA and FQGTGA. The ends were cut back, 1 base at V and 9 bases at J, with 19 bases in the middle. The CDR3 extends over 16 amino acids. The chain's CDR3 is CASSLREGSAVGEQFF. In nucleotides, the CDR3 is TGTGCCAGCAGCTTAAGAGAAGGGTCGGCAGTAGGTGAGCAGTTCTTC.

This clonotype was detected a few times. The chain uses TRBV10-2 and TRBJ2-3, with D perhaps matching TRBD2 (5 bases). CDR1 is WSHSY, CDR2 SAAADI, per germline. The V end was cut by 4 bases, the J end by 5 bases, with 13 bases between. The CDR3 runs to 14 residues. CDR3 coding DNA: TGCGCCAGCAGTGTGGTGGGGAGAGGAGATACGCAGTATTTT. Translating gives CASSVVGRGDTQYF.

The chain recombines TRBV20-1 with TRBJ1-3, with D tentatively TRBD1 (5 bases). In germline, CDR1 is DFQATT, CDR2 SNEGSKA (reference sequence). Trimming took 5 bases from V and 2 from J, leaving 19 bases between them. The CDR3 has 16 residues. CDR3 in amino acids: CSARPGTLSAGNTIYF. In DNA form, the CDR3 reads TGCAGTGCTCGGCCGGGGACTTTATCCGCTGGAAACACCATATATTTT.

The J gene is TRBJ2-1, the V gene TRBV11-2, with a tentative D call TRBD1 (6 bases). CDR3 length: 12 amino acids. The V end was cut by 10 bases, the J end by 9 bases, with 16 bases between. CDR1 and CDR2 from the germline V gene are SGHAT and FQNNGV. The CDR3 region is CATRGGRGEQFF. CDR3 nucleotide sequence: TGTGCCACCCGTGGGGGCCGCGGTGAGCAGTTCTTC. The full variable domain, completed using reference TRBV11-2 and TRBJ2-1, is EAGVAQSPRYKIIEKRQSVAFWCNPISGHATLYWYQQILGQGPKLLIQFQNNGVVDDSQLPKDRFSAERLKGVDSTLKIQPAKLEDSAVYLCATRGGRGEQFFGPGTRLTVL.

A few counts support this clonotype. The V gene is TRBV5-1, the J gene TRBJ2-7; TRBD2 might be the D (6 bases). The V end lost 0 bases, the J end lost 6 bases, and 16 bases lay between the germline ends. CDR3 size: 15 residues. Germline lookup yields CDR1 SGHRS and CDR2 YFSETQ. The CDR3 nucleotides read TGCGCCAGCAGCTTGGGTCTGCGGGATTTGAGCGAGCAGTACTTC. Its translation: CASSLGLRDLSEQYF.

This clonotype has more than one count but fewer than ten. V is TRBV20-1 and J is TRBJ2-1, with TRBD2 as a possible D gene (6 bases). This CDR3 comprises 14 residues. Per germline, CDR1 DFQATT and CDR2 SNEGSKA (reference sequence). Between the trimmed V and J ends, which lost 6 bases and 4 bases, there was a span of 16 bases. The CDR3, as DNA: TGCAGTGCGTCCGACCGGGAGAGGTACAATGAGCAGTTCTTC. Translation: CSASDRERYNEQFF.

The chain uses TRBV20-1 and TRBJ1-1; maybe TRBD1 (5 bases). Germline values: CDR1 DFQATT, CDR2 SNEGSKA (reference sequence). With 6 bases removed from V and 3 bases from J, the gap between germline ends came to 14 bases. The CDR3 has 13 residues. The CDR3 DNA sequence: TGCAGTGCGCGGGGCGGTAGGGACACTGAAGCTTTCTTT. It encodes CSARGGRDTEAFF.

In this sample, this clonotype turned up many times. The chain is built from TRBV7-2 and TRBJ1-4, with 9 positions matching TRBD1. Germline V gene sequence: CDR1 SGHTA, CDR2 FQGNSA. The CDR3 covers 14 residues. The ends lost 3 bases at V and 8 bases at J; junction bases unmatched: 4. In DNA form, the CDR3 reads TGTGCCAGCAGCTTGACAGGGGGGGACGAAAAACTGTTTTTT. Its translation is CASSLTGGDEKLFF.

The chain links TRBV5-5 to TRBJ2-7; the D is unclear. The CDR3 has 14 residues. V gave up 0 bases and J gave up 0 bases, with 7 bases separating them. The germline gives CDR1 SGHKS, CDR2 YYEKEE (reference sequence). CDR3 sequence: CASSLAANSYEQYF. The CDR3 nucleotides read TGTGCCAGCAGCTTGGCGGCCAACTCCTACGAGCAGTACTTC.

In this sample, this clonotype turned up a few times. The V and J genes are TRBV9 and TRBJ1-1; the D is unclear. Trimming left V 0 bases short and J 2 bases short, with 11 bases between. This CDR3 region has 15 residues. CDR1 is SGDLS and CDR2 is YYNGEE in the germline V gene. DNA of the CDR3: TGTGCCAGCAGCGTAGAGGCAGGCGGCAACACTGAAGCTTTCTTT. It specifies CASSVEAGGNTEAFF. Variable domain in full (rest from reference TRBV9 and TRBJ1-1): DSGVTQTPKHLITATGQRVTLRCSPRSGDLSVYWYQQSLDQGLQFLIQYYNGEERAKGNILERFSAQQFPDLHSELNLSSLELGDSALYFCASSVEAGGNTEAFFGQGTRLTVV.

The V call is TRBV7-9, the J call TRBJ2-3, with TRBD2 as a possible D gene (5 bases). CDR1 SEHNR and CDR2 FQNEAQ come from the germline V gene (reference sequence). The CDR3 is 11 residues long. The V end was cut by 5 bases, the J end by 6 bases, with 6 bases between. The CDR3 DNA follows: TGTGCCAGCAGCGGGGAGGATACGCAGTATTTT. The encoded protein is CASSGEDTQYF.

In this sample, this clonotype turned up a few times. The J gene is TRBJ2-7, the V gene TRBV27; the match to TRBD1 covers 7 bases. Germline CDR1 and CDR2: MNHEY and SMNVEV (reference sequence). V lost 2 bases to trimming and J lost 4 bases; unmatched junction nucleotides: 5. The CDR3 is made up of 14 amino acids. The CDR3 DNA sequence: TGTGCCAGCAGTTTAGAGCACAGGGGATACGAGCAGTACTTC. Translation: CASSLEHRGYEQYF.

The V call is TRBV6-5, the J call TRBJ2-3; TRBD2 matches 12 bases. V dropped 4 bases and J dropped 1; count of bases not matched to a gene: 6. From germline, CDR1 is MNHEY and CDR2 SVGAGI. The CDR3 has 17 amino acids. CDR3 sequence (DNA): TGTGCCAGCAGTTTGCTAGCGGGGGGGCAAGGCACAGATACGCAGTATTTT. Its protein is CASSLLAGGQGTDTQYF.

V usage is TRBV12-3 or TRBV12-4 and J usage is TRBJ1-5; D is perhaps TRBD1 (5 bases). Trimming took off 6 bases at V and 8 bases at J, with 8 bases between the two ends. The CDR3 has 11 amino acids. CDR3 bases: TGTGCCAGCAGCCTGACAGAGCCCCAGCATTTT. Residues: CASSLTEPQHF.

This chain connects TRBV12-3 or TRBV12-4 to TRBJ2-6; D gene unclear. Trimming shortened V by 2 bases and J by 8 bases, and 7 bases separated the two germline ends. This CDR3 spans 13 amino acids. CDR3 protein: CASSLIPPNVLTF. CDR3 DNA sequence: TGTGCCAGCAGTTTAATCCCCCCCAACGTCCTGACTTTC.

V is TRBV7-2 and J is TRBJ1-2, with D tentatively TRBD1 (6 bases). CDR1 SGHTA and CDR2 FQGNSA come from the germline V gene. V shed 5 bases and J shed 8 bases, with 18 bases lying between them. The CDR3 runs to 14 residues. The CDR3 loop is CASSPGRGRDGYTF. CDR3 DNA sequence: TGTGCCAGCAGCCCCGGTCGGGGGCGTGACGGCTACACCTTC.

This chain connects TRBV9 to TRBJ2-1, with 8 positions matching TRBD1. Germline V gives CDR1 SGDLS, CDR2 YYNGEE. The CDR3 has 15 residues. V was clipped by 0 bases and J by 5 bases; unmatched bases: 4. CDR3 sequence (DNA): TGTGCCAGCAGCGTAGTACAGGGGGTAGACAATGAGCAGTTCTTC. It codes for CASSVVQGVDNEQFF.

The chain employs TRBV12-3 or TRBV12-4 and TRBJ1-1, with D possibly TRBD1 on 6 matching bases. The CDR3 totals 12 residues. Trimming removed 10 bases from V and 4 bases from J, with 13 bases in between. The CDR3 DNA is TGTGCCACCATCAGGGGAGGCACTGAAGCTTTCTTT. This codes for CATIRGGTEAFF.

V gene TRBV5-1 combines with J gene TRBJ2-3; D gene ambiguous. The germline gives CDR1 SGHRS, CDR2 YFSETQ. With 0 bases removed from V and 2 bases from J, the gap between germline ends came to 10 bases. The CDR3 consists of 15 residues. The CDR3 loop reads CASSLGTLATDTQYF. The CDR3 DNA reads TGCGCCAGCAGCTTGGGGACGTTAGCCACAGATACGCAGTATTTT.

The genes are TRBV20-1 and TRBJ2-5, with unresolved D. Germline CDR1 reads DFQATT; CDR2 reads SNEGSKA (reference sequence). V was pared by 3 bases and J by 5 bases, with 10 bases between. The CDR3 runs 12 residues. CDR3 nucleotides: TGCAGTGCTAGGAACGGGCGGGAGACCCAGTACTTC. Its translation is CSARNGRETQYF.

The CDR3 here is CASSRESRNQETQYF. CDR3 nucleotides: TGTGCCAGCAGTAGGGAATCTAGAAACCAAGAGACCCAGTACTTC. The rearrangement uses TRBV27 and TRBJ2-5, with D hard to call. Per the germline V gene, CDR1 is MNHEY and CDR2 is SMNVEV (reference sequence). The V gene lost 5 bases and the J gene lost 0 bases, with 13 bases spanning the gap. The CDR3 runs 15 residues.

The rearrangement links TRBV4-2 to TRBJ1-5; 9 bases line up with TRBD1. V lost 4 bases, J lost 1 base, and 5 bases stayed unmatched. The germline V gene has CDR1 LGHNA and CDR2 YNFKEQ. The CDR3 has 16 residues. CDR3 nucleotide sequence: TGTGCCAGCAGCCTCACAGGGGGCCCAAGCAATCAGCCCCAGCATTTT. The encoded protein is CASSLTGGPSNQPQHF.

There are a few counts of this clonotype. The V call is TRBV12-3 or TRBV12-4, the J call TRBJ2-2, with 11 bases lining up with TRBD2. V dropped 5 bases and J dropped 5; count of bases not matched to a gene: 7. The length of the CDR3 is 16 residues. Here the CDR3 reads CASSLGIAGGTGELFF. The CDR3 bases are TGTGCCAGCAGTCTAGGGATAGCGGGAGGGACCGGGGAGCTGTTTTTT.

This clonotype was picked up a small number of times. This chain uses TRBV20-1 with TRBJ2-7, with D possibly matching TRBD2 (6 bases). The germline V gene encodes CDR1 DFQATT and CDR2 SNEGSKA (reference sequence). The CDR3 contains 12 residues. V dropped 5 bases and J dropped 6 bases, with 14 bases sitting between them. Here the CDR3 DNA reads TGCAGTGCTGGCGGGAATCTTGGCGAGCAGTACTTC. This encodes CSAGGNLGEQYF.

In its sample, this clonotype was seen a few times. The genes are TRBV20-1 and TRBJ1-1; D is unclear. This CDR3 region has 13 residues. CDR1 is DFQATT, CDR2 SNEGSKA, per germline (reference sequence). With 6 bases removed from V and 0 bases from J, the gap between germline ends came to 11 bases. Here the CDR3 reads CSATTKLNTEAFF. In DNA, the CDR3 is TGCAGTGCAACCACGAAACTGAACACTGAAGCTTTCTTT.

V is TRBV2 and J is TRBJ2-3; D is ambiguous. The ends were cut back, 6 bases at V and 0 bases at J, with 10 bases in the middle. The CDR3 totals 14 residues. Germline CDR1 is SNHLY and CDR2 is FYNNEI. The DNA of the CDR3 is TGTGCCAGCAGCCTTAGATCTAGCACAGATACGCAGTATTTT. Translating gives CASSLRSSTDTQYF.

This clonotype has only a few counts. The V and J genes are TRBV5-6 and TRBJ2-1, with TRBD2 matching over 9 bases. In germline, CDR1 is SGHDT, CDR2 YYEEEE. The junction had 6 bases not matched to a gene; V was cut back by 2 bases and J by 0 bases. CDR3 length equals 17 residues. Here the CDR3 DNA reads TGTGCCAGCAGCTTATATGTGCGGGAGGGCTCCTACAATGAGCAGTTCTTC. It is translated as CASSLYVREGSYNEQFF.

This sequence joins TRBV7-8 and TRBJ2-5, with unresolved D. Between the trimmed V and J ends, which lost 2 bases and 2 bases, there was a span of 9 bases. Germline V lookup: CDR1 SGHVS, CDR2 FQNEAQ. The CDR3 is 14 amino acids. Here the CDR3 DNA reads TGTGCCAGCAGCTTAACCCCGATACAAGAGACCCAGTACTTC. Translated: CASSLTPIQETQYF.

This clonotype was seen a handful of times. The rearrangement uses TRBV2 and TRBJ1-5; 8 bases align to TRBD1. The germline gives CDR1 SNHLY, CDR2 FYNNEI. The CDR3 is 14 amino acids. Trimming at V came to 4 bases and at J to 5 bases, leaving 4 bases not matched to a gene. CDR3 amino acids: CASSVLTGDQPQHF. CDR3 DNA sequence: TGTGCCAGCAGTGTGTTGACAGGGGATCAGCCCCAGCATTTT. Full variable domain (missing parts from reference TRBV2 and TRBJ1-5): EPEVTQTPSHQVTQMGQEVILRCVPISNHLYFYWYRQILGQKVEFLVSFYNNEISEKSEIFDDQFSVERPDGSNFTLKIRSTKLEDSAMYFCASSVLTGDQPQHFGDGTRLSIL.

The rearrangement uses TRBV18 and TRBJ1-1; tentatively, D is TRBD1 (6 bases). Germline CDR1 reads KGHSH; CDR2 reads LQKENI. The CDR3 covers 14 residues. V was clipped by 1 base and J by 6 bases, with 12 bases between them. CDR3 sequence reads: CASSPLMGAAEAFF. As DNA, the CDR3 is TGTGCCAGCTCACCACTCATGGGGGCGGCTGAAGCTTTCTTT. Full variable domain (outside the CDR3, taken from reference TRBV18 and TRBJ1-1): NAGVMQNPRHLVRRRGQEARLRCSPMKGHSHVYWYRQLPEEGLKFMVYLQKENIIDESGMPKERFSAEFPKEGPSILRIQQVVRGDSAAYFCASSPLMGAAEAFFGQGTRLTVV.

This clonotype was counted between two and nine times. This chain connects TRBV6-5 to TRBJ1-1; 9 positions match TRBD1. Germline trimming cut 4 bases from V and 8 bases from J; bases unmatched to any gene: 14. This CDR3 is 16 amino acids long. CDR1 and CDR2 (germline): MNHEY, SVGAGI. CDR3 amino acids: CASSSLGNRGRREAFF. CDR3 in DNA: TGTGCCAGCAGTTCCTTGGGGAACAGGGGGCGCAGGGAAGCTTTCTTT.

This clonotype has ten or more counts. This chain connects TRBV6-5 to TRBJ1-2; D might be TRBD1 (5 bases). Trimming took off 6 bases at V and 5 bases at J, with 16 bases between the two ends. The CDR3 runs 14 residues. Germline values: CDR1 MNHEY, CDR2 SVGAGI. The CDR3 loop is CASRKGGGRYGYTF. CDR3 DNA: TGTGCCAGCAGGAAGGGCGGGGGTCGATATGGCTACACCTTC.